This T cell receptor beta chain was sequenced for a study of blood T cells in healthy people across ages. PCR was performed a second time for roughly 7 to 11 cycles using a sample-barcoded 5' primer and a J-beta primer mix. TCRdb re-called the 5' RACE reads through MiXCR, storing one row per CDR3 protein. This table holds 800,000 to 950,000 distinct CDR3 sequences, around 49% found once. The CDR3 is 16 amino acids. Germline loops: CDR1 LGHNA, CDR2 YSLEER. Study-wide results and caveats: Older individuals had lower TCR beta diversity per million T cells (the decline was roughly linear). A strong correlation between TCR beta diversity and naive T cell percentage was seen. Estimated diversity across one million T cells was deemed an underestimate.

Note on this clonotype: No antigen is known for it. Compared with germline, one end of the junction differs, possibly owing to a read error.

The TCR originated in a young man in good health. This sequence joins TRBV4-3 and TRBJ2-5; D call uncertain. The sample was blood. CDR3 residues: CASSQEPGFTQENQYF. The CDR3 DNA sequence: TGCGCCAGCAGCCAAGAGCCCGGGTTTACACAAGAGAACCAGTACTTC.